One and the same sample provided the 8 T cell receptor beta chains below, sequenced in a study of early T cells in non-severe SARS-CoV-2 infection. TCRdb recomputed calls from the 5' RACE reads with MiXCR, one row per CDR3 protein. The sample contains roughly 62,000 distinct CDR3 sequences, about 8% of which appear only once. The material sequenced was whole blood. The receptors originated from an adult who was a healthcare worker with PCR-confirmed SARS-CoV-2 infection or an uninfected control (not recorded which).

This clonotype occurred many times. The V gene is TRBV7-2, the J gene TRBJ2-5, with 8 bases identical to TRBD2. This CDR3 region has 14 residues. In germline, CDR1 is SGHTA, CDR2 FQGNSA. J lost 5 bases, V lost 3 bases, and 5 bases had no gene match. CDR3 region: CASSLGTRRETQYF. The CDR3, as DNA: TGTGCCAGCAGCTTGGGGACTAGGAGGGAGACCCAGTACTTC.

The V and J genes are TRBV2 and TRBJ2-3; D call uncertain. CDR3 size: 11 residues. In germline, CDR1 is SNHLY, CDR2 FYNNEI. V was shortened by 8 bases and J by 5 bases, with 8 bases between the two germline ends. The CDR3 spells CASRGGDTQYF. CDR3 sequence (DNA): TGTGCCAGCCGCGGTGGAGATACGCAGTATTTT.

In this sample, this clonotype turned up a few times. The chain couples TRBV3-1 to TRBJ2-1; D is uncertain. V lost 4 bases and J lost 2, with 6 bases in between. The germline CDR1 and CDR2 sequences are LGHDT and YNNKEL (reference sequence). The CDR3 sequence is 13 residues long. This chain's CDR3 is CASSPRTYNEQFF. The DNA for the CDR3 is TGTGCCAGCAGCCCTAGGACCTACAATGAGCAGTTCTTC.

This clonotype was counted at least ten times. This chain links TRBV12-3 or TRBV12-4 with TRBJ2-5, with TRBD2 as a possible D gene (5 bases). V was shortened by 4 bases and J by 7 bases, with 16 bases between the two germline ends. This CDR3 is built from 14 residues. The CDR3 sequence is CASSSSGFLGTQYF. Written as DNA, the CDR3 is TGTGCCAGCAGTTCGTCGGGATTCCTCGGGACCCAGTACTTC.

The table lists this clonotype with a few counts. The gene calls are TRBV29-1 and TRBJ1-5; 7 nucleotides align to TRBD1. Trimming cost V 4 bases and J 11 bases; bases outside gene matches: 14. Germline assignment: CDR1 SQVTM and CDR2 ANQGSEA. This CDR3 has 14 amino acids. The CDR3 loop reads CSVVTGVPQGAQHF. CDR3 nucleotide sequence: TGCAGCGTTGTAACAGGTGTCCCTCAGGGGGCCCAGCATTTT.

The table lists this clonotype with a few counts. The V and J genes are TRBV4-1 and TRBJ1-5; tentative D call: TRBD1 (5 bases). The germline V gene has CDR1 MGHRA and CDR2 YSYEKL. V lost 0 bases to trimming and J lost 7 bases, with 13 bases between them. The CDR3 is made up of 15 amino acids. The CDR3 spells CASSQDYRGTQPQHF. The DNA of the CDR3 is TGCGCCAGCAGCCAAGATTATCGGGGGACGCAGCCCCAGCATTTT.

This clonotype was picked up many times. This chain links TRBV4-1 with TRBJ2-7; D gene unclear. CDR1 and CDR2 from the germline V gene are MGHRA and YSYEKL. The V and J ends lost 2 bases and 3 bases respectively, with 11 bases between them. CDR3 length: 14 residues. CDR3 sequence reads: CASSQPTQSYEQYF. The CDR3 coding sequence is TGCGCCAGCAGCCAACCCACCCAAAGCTACGAGCAGTACTTC.

The table lists this clonotype with many counts. The genes are TRBV3-1 and TRBJ2-7, with TRBD1 matching over 10 bases. CDR1 and CDR2 (germline): LGHDT, YNNKEL (reference sequence). V trimming: 0 bases; J trimming: 0 bases; junction bases outside the gene matches: 8. CDR3 length: 18 residues. The CDR3 DNA reads as TGTGCCAGCAGCCAAGATTGGACAGGGGGGTCGAGCTCCTACGAGCAGTACTTC. Encoded protein: CASSQDWTGGSSSYEQYF.